The 27 T cell receptor beta chains given below trace back to one sample, sequenced in a study of cytomegalovirus exposure and HLA in healthy donors (dated by TCRdb to 2017 to 2019). Library construction relied on the immunoSEQ multiplex PCR assay. A mixture of 60 forward primers for TCR Vbeta segments and 13 reverse primers for TCR Jbeta segments was used in the multiplex PCR. This is the immuneACCESS table as TCRdb keeps it, with only in-frame sequences that have V and J called. A part of the clones is gone; compared with another copy, unresolved V genes explain less than half, and the rest is unexplained. The sample table contains hundreds of thousands of clones; only one count was recorded for under 80% of them. The top ten hold about 0.22% of the sample. Sample: PBMCs. The origin of the receptors is a girl aged 2 to 10 in good health and CMV-seronegative.

This clone appeared a single time. The chain joins TRBV6-6 to TRBJ1-5, with 8 nucleotides matching TRBD1. The CDR3 contains 13 residues. Germline V gene data show CDR1 as MNHNY and CDR2 as SVGAGI (reference sequence). Trimming at V came to 4 bases and at J to 6 bases, leaving 2 bases not matched to a gene. DNA of the CDR3: TGTGCCAGCAGTTTTACAGGGGGTCAGCCCCAGCATTTT. This sequence encodes CASSFTGGQPQHF.

CDR3 amino acids: CASGLGAYYGYTF. For the CDR3, the DNA is TGTGCTAGTGGTTTGGGGGCTTACTATGGCTACACCTTC. The J gene is TRBJ1-2, the V gene TRBV12-5; D uncertain. V lost 1 base, J lost 3 bases, and 6 bases lay in between. The germline gives CDR1 LGHNT, CDR2 FRNRAP. The CDR3 is made up of 13 amino acids. The entire variable domain, with the rest obtained from reference TRBV12-5 and TRBJ1-2, is as follows: DARVTQTPRHKVTEMGQEVTMRCQPILGHNTVFWYRQTMMQGLELLAYFRNRAPLDDSGMPKDRFSAEMPDATLATLKIQPSEPRDSAVYFCASGLGAYYGYTFGSGTRLTVV.

A few counts support this clone. This rearrangement joins TRBV30 to TRBJ1-2; TRBD1 is a possible D gene (6 bases). The V gene lost 5 bases and the J gene lost 3 bases, with 16 bases spanning the gap. CDR3 length: 14 amino acids. Germline CDR1 reads GTSNPN; CDR2 reads SVGIG (reference sequence). Here the CDR3 DNA reads TGTGCCTGGGGGGGCCCACAGAACTACTATGGCTACACCTTC. Encoded protein: CAWGGPQNYYGYTF.

This clone has a single count. The chain recombines TRBV7-9 with TRBJ1-1; D is unclear. The germline V gene has CDR1 SEHNR and CDR2 FQNEAQ (reference sequence). V lost 1 base and J 4 bases, leaving 7 bases between the germline ends. The CDR3 runs to 13 residues. As DNA, the CDR3 is TGTGCCAGCAGCTTAGACGGTCGCACTGAAGCTTTCTTT. It is translated as CASSLDGRTEAFF.

This chain connects TRBV19 to TRBJ2-1; maybe TRBD2 (5 bases). This CDR3 region has 11 residues. Germline V CDR1 and CDR2: LNHDA, SQIVND (reference sequence). V dropped 7 bases and J dropped 10 bases, with 11 bases sitting between them. Here the CDR3 reads CASIGPGEQFF. CDR3 coding DNA: TGTGCCAGTATCGGGCCGGGGGAGCAGTTCTTC.

This clone has a single count. The CDR3 DNA is TGTGCCAGCAGTTGGGACAGTCCTGGCTACACCTTC. This sequence encodes CASSWDSPGYTF. The chain has TRBV7-9 and TRBJ1-2; the match to TRBD1 covers 7 bases. The CDR3 is 12 amino acids. CDR1 is SEHNR, CDR2 FQNEAQ, per germline (reference sequence). J was trimmed by 7 bases and V by 6 bases; bases with no gene match: 5.

V gene TRBV7-9 combines with J gene TRBJ1-2; possibly TRBD1 for D (6 bases). CDR1 SEHNR and CDR2 FQNEAQ come from the germline V gene (reference sequence). V lost 1 base, J lost 4 bases, and 16 bases lay in between. The length of the CDR3 is 16 residues. CDR3 DNA: TGTGCCAGCAGCTTAGGTCGGGGGGCGGACTCCTATGGCTACACCTTC. Translation: CASSLGRGADSYGYTF.

The chain recombines TRBV11-3 with TRBJ2-7, with 10 bases lining up with TRBD1. There are 13 residues in the CDR3. Germline CDR1 and CDR2: SGHNT and YENEEA. The V segment lost 5 bases and the J segment 6 bases; nucleotides outside the gene matches: 4. The CDR3: CASSGQGGGEQYF. The CDR3 bases are TGTGCCAGCAGCGGACAGGGGGGAGGCGAGCAGTACTTC.

This clone has a single count. The chain couples TRBV6-1 to TRBJ2-5; possibly TRBD2 for D (5 bases). CDR1 and CDR2 from the germline V gene are MNHNS and SASEGT. The CDR3 has 15 residues. Trimming left V 6 bases short and J 3 bases short, with 17 bases between. The CDR3: CASRSPDLGKETQYF. CDR3 DNA sequence: TGTGCCAGCAGATCGCCGGACTTGGGGAAAGAGACCCAGTACTTC.

The gene calls are TRBV5-1 and TRBJ2-1, with D perhaps TRBD2 (7 bases). V was pared by 5 bases and J by 5 bases, with 23 bases between. Germline V gene data show CDR1 as SGHRS and CDR2 as YFSETQ. This CDR3 contains 17 residues. CDR3 amino acids: CASSLWGGATSDNEQFF. CDR3 nucleotides: TGCGCCAGCAGTTTATGGGGGGGGGCTACTAGCGACAATGAGCAGTTCTTC.

V gene TRBV27 combines with J gene TRBJ1-5; 9 bases are shared with TRBD1. Germline V gene lookup returns CDR1 MNHEY and CDR2 SMNVEV (reference sequence). This CDR3 spans 14 amino acids. V shed 6 bases and J 6 bases; nucleotides not matched to a gene: 6. CDR3: CASRPGQGAQPQHF. CDR3 bases: TGTGCCAGCAGGCCGGGACAGGGAGCTCAGCCCCAGCATTTT.

The chain uses TRBV19 and TRBJ1-1; no clear D gene. The germline V and J ends were trimmed by 0 bases and 5 bases, with 7 bases remaining between them. The CDR3 runs 13 residues. CDR1 and CDR2 from the germline V gene are LNHDA and SQIVND (reference sequence). CDR3 loop: CASSIDQATEAFF. In DNA form, the CDR3 reads TGTGCCAGTAGTATAGATCAGGCGACTGAAGCTTTCTTT.

This sequence joins TRBV7-9 and TRBJ2-5; TRBD2 matches at 9 bases. With V trimmed by 3 bases and J by 7 bases, 12 bases remained unmatched. The CDR3 length is 16 residues. Germline V gives CDR1 SEHNR, CDR2 FQNEAQ (reference sequence). The CDR3 DNA reads as TGTGCCAGCAGCTTCCTTAGCGGGAGTAACGAAGGGACCCAGTACTTC. Translating it yields CASSFLSGSNEGTQYF.

This clone was counted between two and nine times. This chain uses TRBV6-5 with TRBJ1-2; 7 positions match TRBD1. The CDR3 consists of 12 residues. V lost 5 bases and J lost 8; bases outside the gene matches: 5. Germline lookup yields CDR1 MNHEY and CDR2 SVGAGI. This CDR3 reads CASSVTGYGYTF. The CDR3 DNA reads TGTGCCAGCAGTGTGACAGGGTACGGCTACACCTTC.

The chain couples TRBV5-1 to TRBJ2-1; no firm D call. V lost 5 bases to trimming and J lost 4 bases, with 7 bases between them. The V gene's germline CDR1 is SGHRS and CDR2 YFSETQ. This CDR3 is built from 12 residues. The CDR3 is CASSSDYNEQFF. DNA for the CDR3: TGCGCCAGCAGTTCAGATTACAATGAGCAGTTCTTC. Variable domain in full (rest from reference TRBV5-1 and TRBJ2-1): KAGVTQTPRYLIKTRGQQVTLSCSPISGHRSVSWYQQTPGQGLQFLFEYFSETQRNKGNFPGRFSGRQFSNSRSEMNVSTLELGDSALYLCASSSDYNEQFFGPGTRLTVL.

This chain connects TRBV4-1 to TRBJ2-4; tentatively, D is TRBD1 (5 bases). V dropped 1 base and J dropped 4 bases, with 11 bases sitting between them. Germline assignment: CDR1 MGHRA and CDR2 YSYEKL. This CDR3 spans 15 amino acids. The CDR3 DNA follows: TGCGCCAGCAGCCAAGGACAGATACAAAAAAACATTCAGTACTTC. Protein: CASSQGQIQKNIQYF.

The rearrangement joins TRBV10-2 to TRBJ2-1; the match to TRBD2 covers 10 bases. The germline CDR1 and CDR2 sequences are WSHSY and SAAADI. The junction had 7 bases not matched to a gene; V was cut back by 4 bases and J by 10 bases. There are 14 residues in the CDR3. The CDR3 loop is CASSGVAGGREQFF. Here the CDR3 DNA reads TGCGCCAGCAGTGGAGTAGCGGGGGGCAGGGAGCAGTTCTTC.

This chain links TRBV10-3 with TRBJ2-2; 10 bases fit TRBD2. After removal of 0 bases from V and 5 bases from J, the junction contained 6 bases not matched to a gene. The CDR3 consists of 17 residues. Per germline, CDR1 ENHRY and CDR2 SYGVKD. The CDR3 DNA reads as TGTGCCATCAGTGAGTCGGGGATAGCGGGAGGAACCGGGGAGCTGTTTTTT. Protein product: CAISESGIAGGTGELFF.

The CDR3 loop reads CATSRVAPGLLGAAGGHEQYF. CDR3 coding DNA: TGTGCCACCAGCAGAGTCGCCCCGGGACTATTAGGTGCGGCGGGGGGCCACGAGCAGTACTTC. The chain combines TRBV15 with TRBJ2-7; TRBD2 matches at 8 bases. Germline loops: CDR1 LNHNV, CDR2 YYDKDF (reference sequence). The CDR3 runs 21 residues. Germline trimming cut 1 base from V and 5 bases from J; bases unmatched to any gene: 25.

CDR3 DNA: TGTGCCAGCAGCTCCGGACAGGGGAGAGATACGCAGTATTTT. This translates into CASSSGQGRDTQYF. The chain joins TRBV5-4 to TRBJ2-3, with 9 bases matching TRBD1. The junction had 4 bases not matched to a gene; V was cut back by 3 bases and J by 5 bases. Germline V lookup: CDR1 SGHNT, CDR2 YYREEE (reference sequence). This CDR3 spans 14 amino acids.

The chain combines TRBV4-1 with TRBJ2-2; 12 bases fit TRBD2. The CDR3 has 16 residues. Trimming removed 6 bases from V and 3 bases from J; junction bases left unmatched: 5. Germline values: CDR1 MGHRA, CDR2 YSYEKL. CDR3 in amino acids: CASRFLAGGHTGELFF. CDR3 nucleotides: TGCGCCAGCAGGTTTCTAGCGGGAGGGCACACCGGGGAGCTGTTTTTT.

The genes are TRBV7-9 and TRBJ1-3; TRBD1 agrees at 8 bases. Germline V gives CDR1 SEHNR, CDR2 FQNEAQ (reference sequence). The CDR3 spans 15 residues. The ends lost 5 bases at V and 5 bases at J; junction bases unmatched: 8. This CDR3 reads CASSLHQGARNTIYF. The CDR3 DNA sequence: TGTGCCAGCAGCCTACACCAGGGGGCGAGAAACACCATATATTTT.

The V and J genes are TRBV7-3 and TRBJ1-1; TRBD1 aligns across 9 bases. V shed 5 bases and J 0 bases; nucleotides not matched to a gene: 7. Per germline, CDR1 SGHTA and CDR2 FQGTGA. This CDR3 is built from 16 residues. The CDR3 sequence is CASSLTGGAVNTEAFF. The CDR3 DNA sequence: TGTGCCAGCAGCCTCACAGGGGGCGCGGTGAACACTGAAGCTTTCTTT. Looking up the rest from reference TRBV7-3 and TRBJ1-1 gives the full variable domain: GAGVSQTPSNKVTEKGKYVELRCDPISGHTALYWYRQSLGQGPEFLIYFQGTGAADDSGLPNDRFFAVRPEGSVSTLKIQRTERGDSAVYLCASSLTGGAVNTEAFFGQGTRLTVV.

This chain uses TRBV29-1 with TRBJ2-7, with a weak D call TRBD2 (7 bases). Looked up from germline, CDR1 is SQVTM and CDR2 is ANQGSEA. CDR3 length: 13 residues. Trimming pared 4 bases from V and 0 bases from J, leaving 10 bases between. The chain's CDR3 is CSVGAGASYEQYF. CDR3 sequence (DNA): TGCAGCGTTGGGGCGGGGGCCTCCTACGAGCAGTACTTC.

This clone was observed a few times. The V gene is TRBV5-1, the J gene TRBJ1-1; TRBD1 might be the D (5 bases). CDR1 is SGHRS, CDR2 YFSETQ, per germline. Trimming shortened V by 4 bases and J by 1 base, and 14 bases separated the two germline ends. The CDR3 has 15 residues. The CDR3 sequence is CASSGWDLQNTEAFF. Here the CDR3 DNA reads TGCGCCAGCAGCGGATGGGACTTACAGAACACTGAAGCTTTCTTT.

The chain has TRBV12-5 and TRBJ2-3; 7 bases are a match to TRBD1. The CDR3 extends over 16 amino acids. Germline V gene sequence: CDR1 LGHNT, CDR2 FRNRAP. The V and J ends lost 2 bases and 1 base, in that order; junction bases with no gene match: 6. The CDR3 loop reads CASGLTRQGGTDTQYF. The CDR3 nucleotides read TGTGCTAGTGGTTTGACCAGACAGGGAGGCACAGATACGCAGTATTTT.

The table lists this clone with a count of one. This chain links TRBV7-8 with TRBJ1-1; D uncertain. V lost 2 bases to trimming and J lost 0 bases, with 10 bases between them. Germline CDR1 is SGHVS and CDR2 is FQNEAQ. The CDR3 length is 15 residues. CDR3: CASSLSIELNTEAFF. The CDR3 DNA reads as TGTGCCAGCAGCTTAAGCATCGAGTTGAACACTGAAGCTTTCTTT.